This T cell receptor beta chain is from a study of blood T cell repertoires in COVID-19. Study information: Both acute and convalescent COVID-19 samples were obtained from the United States, Italy and Spain. Sample material is recorded as cDNA or gDNA derived from T cells, B-cell-depleted T cells, or PBMCs.

Seattle patient enrollment occurred during active infection, with longitudinal follow-up thereafter. The V and J ends lost 8 bases and 5 bases, in that order; junction bases with no gene match: 11. Germline V gene data show CDR1 as SNHLY and CDR2 as FYNNEI. The CDR3 is 14 amino acids. Using immunoSEQ multiplex PCR, the repertoire was profiled, and TCRdb retains in-frame clones only, with some absent. The profile shows around 190,000 clones, approximately 80% of them singletons. This clonotype was sampled from a woman aged 40-49 years with COVID-19, enrolled during active disease. V gene TRBV2 combines with J gene TRBJ2-7; 8 positions match TRBD1. Sequencing was done on a sample of peripheral blood. The CDR3 region has the DNA TGTGCCAGCGCCGACGGGCAGGGGGCCAACGAGCAGTACTTC. Translating it yields CASADGQGANEQYF. The whole variable domain, filled in from reference TRBV2 and TRBJ2-7, reads EPEVTQTPSHQVTQMGQEVILRCVPISNHLYFYWYRQILGQKVEFLVSFYNNEISEKSEIFDDQFSVERPDGSNFTLKIRSTKLEDSAMYFCASADGQGANEQYFGPGTRLTVT.